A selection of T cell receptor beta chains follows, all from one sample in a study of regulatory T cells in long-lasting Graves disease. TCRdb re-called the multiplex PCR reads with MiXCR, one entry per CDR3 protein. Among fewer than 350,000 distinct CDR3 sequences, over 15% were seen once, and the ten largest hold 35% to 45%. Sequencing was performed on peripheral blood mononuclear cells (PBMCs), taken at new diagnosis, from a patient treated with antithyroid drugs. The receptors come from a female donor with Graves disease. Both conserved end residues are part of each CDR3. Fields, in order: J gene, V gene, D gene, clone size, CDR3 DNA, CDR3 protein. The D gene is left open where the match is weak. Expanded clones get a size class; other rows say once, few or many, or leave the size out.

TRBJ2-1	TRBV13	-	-	TGTGCCAGCAGGGACGAGGGACTGAACTCCTACAATGAGCAGTTCTTC	CASRDEGLNSYNEQFF
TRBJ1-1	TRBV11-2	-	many	TGTGCCAGCAGCTTAGATGTTGAAGCTTTCTTT	CASSLDVEAFF
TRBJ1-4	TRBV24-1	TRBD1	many	TGTGCCACCAGTGATTCGGGACAGGGCGATGAAAAACTGTTTTTT	CATSDSGQGDEKLFF
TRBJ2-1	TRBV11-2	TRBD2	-	TGTGCCAGCAGCTTCCTCACTAGCGGGAGAAGGGATGAGCAGTTCTTC	CASSFLTSGRRDEQFF
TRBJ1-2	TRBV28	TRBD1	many	TGTGCCAGCAGTCATAGCGGGACAGGGTGGTTTGACTATGGCTACACCTTC	CASSHSGTGWFDYGYTF
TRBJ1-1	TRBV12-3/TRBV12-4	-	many	TGTGCCAGCAGTGGGGCAGGCACTGAAGCTTTCTTT	CASSGAGTEAFF
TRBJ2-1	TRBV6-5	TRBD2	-	TGTGCCAGCAGTTACGGCCCGGGAGGGAACAATGAGCAGTTCTTC	CASSYGPGGNNEQFF
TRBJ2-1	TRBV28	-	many	TGTGCCAGCAGTTACGGGATAAGCTCCTACAATGAGCAGTTCTTC	CASSYGISSYNEQFF
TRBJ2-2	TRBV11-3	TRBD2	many	TGTGCCAGCAGCTTTTCTCTGAATAGCGGGAGTCAAACCGGGGAGCTGTTTTTT	CASSFSLNSGSQTGELFF
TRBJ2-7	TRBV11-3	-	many	TGTGCCAGCAGCTTACTCCGGGTCTCCTACGAGCAGTACTTC	CASSLLRVSYEQYF
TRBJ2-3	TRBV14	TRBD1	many	TGTGCCAGCAGCCATCTCACCGGGACAGGGTTTTCAGATACGCAGTATTTT	CASSHLTGTGFSDTQYF
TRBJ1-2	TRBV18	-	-	TGTGCCAGCTCCCCCAGGGAGGGTGCCTTGGGAGGCTACACCTTC	CASSPREGALGGYTF
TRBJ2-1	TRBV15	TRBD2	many	TGTGCCACCAGCCCCCGTGCGGGGGGAAACAATGAGCAGTTCTTC	CATSPRAGGNNEQFF
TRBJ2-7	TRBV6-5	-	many	TGTGCCAGCAGTTACTTCTGGGGCCCGACGGAGGGAGTGGAGCAGTACTTC	CASSYFWGPTEGVEQYF
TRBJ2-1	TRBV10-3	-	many	TGTGCCATCAGTGAGCCCCTCCCCGGGGGCAATGAGCAGTTCTTC	CAISEPLPGGNEQFF
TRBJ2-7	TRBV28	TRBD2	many	TGTGCCAGCAGTTTAGATTTCACAGCGGGAGGGCTTGGCGAGCAGTACTTC	CASSLDFTAGGLGEQYF
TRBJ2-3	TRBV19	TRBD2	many	TGTGCCAGTAAGGCTAGCGGGACCTCTGCAGCTCCAGATACGCAGTATTTT	CASKASGTSAAPDTQYF
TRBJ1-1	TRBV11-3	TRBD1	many	TGTGCCAGCAGCTCGACAGGGGGCCGTTTAACTGAAGCTTTCTTT	CASSSTGGRLTEAFF
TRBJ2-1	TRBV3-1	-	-	TGTGCCAGCAGCCGGGCTGGGAGCGGAGCTAGGAATGGGCAGTTCTTC	CASSRAGSGARNGQFF
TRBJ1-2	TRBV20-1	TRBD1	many	TGCAGTGCTAGTGGTCGGACAGGTTATCCCTATGGCTACACCTTC	CSASGRTGYPYGYTF
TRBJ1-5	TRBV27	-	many	TGTGCCAGCAGTAAAGGCTATAGCAATCAGCCCCAGCATTTT	CASSKGYSNQPQHF
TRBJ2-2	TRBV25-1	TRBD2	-	TGTGCCAGCAGTGACGGGCTAGCGGGAGTAAACACCGGGGAGCTGTTTTTT	CASSDGLAGVNTGELFF
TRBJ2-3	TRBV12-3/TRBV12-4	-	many	TGTGCCAGCAGTTTAGCGATAACCCTCACAGATACGCAGTATTTT	CASSLAITLTDTQYF
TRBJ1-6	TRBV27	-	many	TGTGCCAGCAGTTTATTAGGACAGAGCTCCTATAATTCACCCCTCCACTTT	CASSLLGQSSYNSPLHF
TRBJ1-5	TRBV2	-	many	TGTGCCAGCAGCGACAGGTCACATCAGCCCCAGCATTTT	CASSDRSHQPQHF
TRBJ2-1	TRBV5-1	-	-	TGCGTCAGCAGCGTCGGTTATGAGCAGTTCTTC	CVSSVGYEQFF
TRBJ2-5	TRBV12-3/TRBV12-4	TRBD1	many	TGTGCCAGCAGCTCATCGGACAGGCCCTACCTGAGAGAGACCCAGTACTTC	CASSSSDRPYLRETQYF
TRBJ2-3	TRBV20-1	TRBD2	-	TGCAGTGCTAGGGGAGCGGGAGGGACCACAGATACGCAGTATTTT	CSARGAGGTTDTQYF
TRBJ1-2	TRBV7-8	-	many	TGTGCCAGCAGCTTAGAGACAGGAATCTATGGCTACACCTTC	CASSLETGIYGYTF
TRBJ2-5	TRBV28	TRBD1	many	TGTGCCAGCAGTTTCACCGGGACAGGGGGCCTGGAGACCCAGTACTTC	CASSFTGTGGLETQYF
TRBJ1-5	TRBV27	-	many	TGTGCCAGCAGGGGCGCGGGGCGGCCAAATCAGCCCCAGCATTTT	CASRGAGRPNQPQHF
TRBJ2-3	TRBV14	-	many	TGTGCCAGCAGCCAAGTCAATCCGGCTACAGATACGCAGTATTTT	CASSQVNPATDTQYF
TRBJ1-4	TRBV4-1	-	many	TGCGCCAGCAGCCAAGTTGTCAATAATGAAAAACTGTTTTTT	CASSQVVNNEKLFF
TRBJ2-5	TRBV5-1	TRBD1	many	TGCGCCAGCAGCTTGGGGGACAGCGAAGAGACCCAGTACTTC	CASSLGDSEETQYF
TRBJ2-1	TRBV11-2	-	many	TGTGCCAGCAGCTTATCTCTCGACAATTACAATGAGCAGTTCTTC	CASSLSLDNYNEQFF
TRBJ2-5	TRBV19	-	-	TGTGCCAGTAGTAACGGACTCACAGGGACCCAGTACTTC	CASSNGLTGTQYF
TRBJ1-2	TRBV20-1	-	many	TGCAGTGCTCTCGCGGCAACGAACTATGGCTACACCTTC	CSALAATNYGYTF
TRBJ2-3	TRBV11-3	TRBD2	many	TGTGCCAGCAGCTTGGTCGGGACTAGCGGGACTAGCACAGATACGCAGTATTTT	CASSLVGTSGTSTDTQYF
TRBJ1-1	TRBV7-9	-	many	TGTGCCAGCAGCTTGGCAGGGGCCGTGAACACTGAAGCTTTCTTT	CASSLAGAVNTEAFF
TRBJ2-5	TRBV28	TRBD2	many	TGTGCCAGCAGTTCGCTAGCGGGCTTGGAGACCCAGTACTTC	CASSSLAGLETQYF
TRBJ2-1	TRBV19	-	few	TGTGCCAGTAGTATGAGGGGCTACAATGAGCAGTTCTTC	CASSMRGYNEQFF
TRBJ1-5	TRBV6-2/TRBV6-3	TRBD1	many	TGTGCCAGCAGTTATTCAGGGGGAGGACAGCCCCAGCATTTT	CASSYSGGGQPQHF
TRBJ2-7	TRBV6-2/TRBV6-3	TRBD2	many	TGTGCCAGCAGTTTCCTGACTAGCGGGAGGAAGCGGGTCTACGAGCAGTACTTC	CASSFLTSGRKRVYEQYF
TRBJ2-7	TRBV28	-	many	TGTGCCAGCAGTTTCAGCAGGGTCTACGAGCAGTACTTC	CASSFSRVYEQYF
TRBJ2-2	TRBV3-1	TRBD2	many	TGTGCCAGCAGCCAATTAGCGGGTCGAACGACCGGGGAGCTGTTTTTT	CASSQLAGRTTGELFF
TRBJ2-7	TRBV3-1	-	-	TGTGCCAGCAGCCGAAAAGTGAGTTCCTACGGGCAGTACTTC	CASSRKVSSYGQYF
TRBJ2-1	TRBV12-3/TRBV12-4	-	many	TGTGCCAGCAGTCTACTAACAGGTCTGGGGCAGCAGTTCTTC	CASSLLTGLGQQFF
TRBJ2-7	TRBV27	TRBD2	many	TGTGCCAGCGGCCCCTTTCGACTAGCGGGCGGCTACGAGCAGTACTTC	CASGPFRLAGGYEQYF
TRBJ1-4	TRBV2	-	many	TGTGCCAGCACCGATTGGTCTTATGAAAAACTGTTTTTT	CASTDWSYEKLFF
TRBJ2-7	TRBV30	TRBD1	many	TGTGCCTGGAGTCCTGGGACAGTCTACTCCTACGAGCAGTACTTC	CAWSPGTVYSYEQYF
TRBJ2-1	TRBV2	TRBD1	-	TGTGCCAGCAGTGTTTATGGGGCAGGGGGTCGCAATGAGCAGTTCTTC	CASSVYGAGGRNEQFF
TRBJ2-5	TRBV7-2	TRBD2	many	TGTGCCAGCAGCCCCCGAGCTAGCGGGGAAGAGACCCAGTACTTC	CASSPRASGEETQYF
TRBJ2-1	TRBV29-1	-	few	TGCAGCGTTGTCCGGGGTTCCTACAATGAGCAGTTCTTC	CSVVRGSYNEQFF
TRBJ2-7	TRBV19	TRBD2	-	TGTGCCAGTAGTCGGGACTACCTCTACGAGCAGTACTTC	CASSRDYLYEQYF
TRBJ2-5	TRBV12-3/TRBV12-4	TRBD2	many	TGTGCCAGCAGATTAAGCGGGAGAGTTGAGACCCAGTACTTC	CASRLSGRVETQYF